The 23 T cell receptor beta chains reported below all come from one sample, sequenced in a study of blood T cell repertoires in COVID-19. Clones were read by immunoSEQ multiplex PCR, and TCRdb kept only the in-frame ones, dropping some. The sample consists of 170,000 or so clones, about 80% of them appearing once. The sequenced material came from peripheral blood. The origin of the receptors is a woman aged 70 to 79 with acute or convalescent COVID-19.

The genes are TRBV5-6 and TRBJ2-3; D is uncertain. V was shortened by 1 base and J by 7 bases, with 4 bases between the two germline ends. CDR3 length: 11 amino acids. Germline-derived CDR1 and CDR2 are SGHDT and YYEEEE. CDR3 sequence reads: CASSLTNTQYF. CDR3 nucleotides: TGTGCCAGCAGCTTGACAAATACGCAGTATTTT. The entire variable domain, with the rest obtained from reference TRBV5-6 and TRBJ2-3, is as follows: DAGVTQSPTHLIKTRGQQVTLRCSPKSGHDTVSWYQQALGQGPQFIFQYYEEEERQRGNFPDRFSGHQFPNYSSELNVNALLLGDSALYLCASSLTNTQYFGPGTRLTVL.

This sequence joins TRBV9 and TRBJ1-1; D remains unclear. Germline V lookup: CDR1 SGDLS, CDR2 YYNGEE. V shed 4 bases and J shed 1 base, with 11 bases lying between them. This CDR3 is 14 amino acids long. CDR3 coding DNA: TGTGCCAGCAGCTTCTCACCGGGGAACACTGAAGCTTTCTTT. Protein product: CASSFSPGNTEAFF.

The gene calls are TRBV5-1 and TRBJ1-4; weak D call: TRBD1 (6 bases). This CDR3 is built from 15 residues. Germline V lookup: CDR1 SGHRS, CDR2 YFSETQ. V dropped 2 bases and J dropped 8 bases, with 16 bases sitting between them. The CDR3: CASSFRGSSGEKLFF. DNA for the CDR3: TGCGCCAGCAGCTTTAGGGGGTCCTCGGGAGAAAAACTGTTTTTT.

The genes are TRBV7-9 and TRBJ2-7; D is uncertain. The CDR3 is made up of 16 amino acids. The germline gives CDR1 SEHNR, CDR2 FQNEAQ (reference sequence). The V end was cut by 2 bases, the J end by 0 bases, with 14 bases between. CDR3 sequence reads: CASSLQTETRSYEQYF. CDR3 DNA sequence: TGTGCCAGCAGCTTACAAACAGAGACACGCTCCTACGAGCAGTACTTC. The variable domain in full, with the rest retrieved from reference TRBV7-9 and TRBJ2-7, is DTGVSQNPRHKITKRGQNVTFRCDPISEHNRLYWYRQTLGQGPEFLTYFQNEAQLEKSRLLSDRFSAERPKGSFSTLEIQRTEQGDSAMYLCASSLQTETRSYEQYFGPGTRLTVT.

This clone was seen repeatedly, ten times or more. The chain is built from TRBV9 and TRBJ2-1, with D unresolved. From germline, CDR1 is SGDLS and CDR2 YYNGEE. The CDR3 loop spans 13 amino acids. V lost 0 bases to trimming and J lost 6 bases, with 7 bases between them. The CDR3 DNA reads TGTGCCAGCAGCGTAGCCTCCCTCAATGAGCAGTTCTTC. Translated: CASSVASLNEQFF.

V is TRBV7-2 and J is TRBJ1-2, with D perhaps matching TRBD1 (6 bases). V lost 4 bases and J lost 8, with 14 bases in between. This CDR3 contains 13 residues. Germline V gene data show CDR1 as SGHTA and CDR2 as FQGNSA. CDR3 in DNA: TGTGCCAGCAGCTGGAGGACAGCAGGGGGCTACACCTTC. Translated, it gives CASSWRTAGGYTF.

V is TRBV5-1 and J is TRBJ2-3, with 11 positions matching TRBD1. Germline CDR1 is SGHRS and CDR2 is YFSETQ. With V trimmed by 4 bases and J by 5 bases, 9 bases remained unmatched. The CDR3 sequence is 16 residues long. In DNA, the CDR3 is TGCGCCAGCAGCCCCGGACAGGGGGCTGATGTAGATACGCAGTATTTT. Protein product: CASSPGQGADVDTQYF.

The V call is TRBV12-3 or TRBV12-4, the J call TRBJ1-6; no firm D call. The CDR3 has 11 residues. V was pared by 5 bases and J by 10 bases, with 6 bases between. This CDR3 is CASSERSPLHF. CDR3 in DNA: TGTGCCAGCAGTGAGCGCTCACCCCTCCACTTT.

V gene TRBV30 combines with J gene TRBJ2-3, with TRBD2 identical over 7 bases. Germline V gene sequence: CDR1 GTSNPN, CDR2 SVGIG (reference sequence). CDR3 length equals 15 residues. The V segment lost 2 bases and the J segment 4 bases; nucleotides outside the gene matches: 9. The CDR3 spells CAWSFGLDPPDTQYF. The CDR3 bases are TGTGCCTGGAGTTTCGGACTAGATCCCCCAGATACGCAGTATTTT.

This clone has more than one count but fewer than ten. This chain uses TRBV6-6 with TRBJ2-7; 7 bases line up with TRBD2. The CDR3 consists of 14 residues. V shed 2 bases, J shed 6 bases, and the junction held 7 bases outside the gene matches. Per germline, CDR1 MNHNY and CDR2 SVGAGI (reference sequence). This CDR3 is CASSYGLGSAEQYF. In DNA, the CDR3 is TGTGCCAGCAGTTACGGACTAGGATCGGCCGAGCAGTACTTC.

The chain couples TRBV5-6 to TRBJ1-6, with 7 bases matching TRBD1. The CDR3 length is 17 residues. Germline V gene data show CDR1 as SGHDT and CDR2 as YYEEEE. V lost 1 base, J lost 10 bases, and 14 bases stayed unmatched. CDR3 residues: CASSLRQGVGSRSPLHF. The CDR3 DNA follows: TGTGCCAGCAGCTTGAGACAGGGTGTTGGTTCGCGGTCACCCCTCCACTTT.

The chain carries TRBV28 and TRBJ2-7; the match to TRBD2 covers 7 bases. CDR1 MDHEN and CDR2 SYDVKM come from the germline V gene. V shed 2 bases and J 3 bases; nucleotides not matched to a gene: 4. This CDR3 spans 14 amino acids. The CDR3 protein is CASSLAGEVYEQYF. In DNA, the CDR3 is TGTGCCAGCAGTTTAGCGGGAGAGGTCTACGAGCAGTACTTC.

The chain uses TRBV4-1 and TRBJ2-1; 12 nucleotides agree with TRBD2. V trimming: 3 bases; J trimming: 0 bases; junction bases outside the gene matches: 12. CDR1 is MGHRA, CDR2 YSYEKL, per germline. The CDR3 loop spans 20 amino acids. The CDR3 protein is CASSHSTGTSGPSSYNEQFF. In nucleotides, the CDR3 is TGCGCCAGCAGCCATTCAACAGGGACTAGCGGGCCGAGCTCCTACAATGAGCAGTTCTTC.

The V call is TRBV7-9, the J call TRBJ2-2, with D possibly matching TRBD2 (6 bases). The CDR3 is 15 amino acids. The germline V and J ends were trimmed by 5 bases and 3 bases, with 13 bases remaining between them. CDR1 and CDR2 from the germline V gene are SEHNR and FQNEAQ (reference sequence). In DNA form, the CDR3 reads TGTGCCAGCAGCCCGACTAGAGGAGACACCGGGGAGCTGTTTTTT. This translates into CASSPTRGDTGELFF.

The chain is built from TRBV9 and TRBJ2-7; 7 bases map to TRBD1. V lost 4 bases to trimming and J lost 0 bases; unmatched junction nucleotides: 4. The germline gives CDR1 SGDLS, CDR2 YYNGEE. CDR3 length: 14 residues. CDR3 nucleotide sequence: TGTGCCAGCAGCCCTCGACAGGGCTCCTACGAGCAGTACTTC. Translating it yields CASSPRQGSYEQYF.

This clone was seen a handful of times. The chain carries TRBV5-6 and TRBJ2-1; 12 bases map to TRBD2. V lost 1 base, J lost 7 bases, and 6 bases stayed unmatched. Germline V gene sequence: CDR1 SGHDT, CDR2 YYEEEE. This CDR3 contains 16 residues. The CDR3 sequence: CASSLRLAGAGNEQFF. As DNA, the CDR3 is TGTGCCAGCAGCTTGAGACTAGCGGGAGCAGGGAATGAGCAGTTCTTC.

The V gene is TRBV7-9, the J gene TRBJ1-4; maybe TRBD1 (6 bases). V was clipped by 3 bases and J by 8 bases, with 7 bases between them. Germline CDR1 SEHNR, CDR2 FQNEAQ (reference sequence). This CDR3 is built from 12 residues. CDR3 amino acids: CASSFGTEKLFF. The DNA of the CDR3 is TGTGCCAGCAGCTTCGGGACAGAAAAACTGTTTTTT.

The CDR3 nucleotides read TGTGCCAGCAGCGGAGGGACTAGCGGGAGGACGAACACCGGGGAGCTGTTTTTT. It yields the protein CASSGGTSGRTNTGELFF. The chain joins TRBV5-4 to TRBJ2-2; 15 nucleotides match TRBD2. V lost 4 bases to trimming and J lost 0 bases; unmatched junction nucleotides: 4. Germline CDR1 is SGHNT and CDR2 is YYREEE (reference sequence). The length of the CDR3 is 18 residues.

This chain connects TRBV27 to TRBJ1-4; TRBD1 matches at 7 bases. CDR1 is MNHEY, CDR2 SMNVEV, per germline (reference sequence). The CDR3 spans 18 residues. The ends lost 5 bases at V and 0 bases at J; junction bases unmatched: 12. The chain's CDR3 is CASSRDRANFATNEKLFF. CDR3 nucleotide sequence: TGTGCCAGCAGTAGAGACAGGGCCAACTTTGCAACTAATGAAAAACTGTTTTTT.

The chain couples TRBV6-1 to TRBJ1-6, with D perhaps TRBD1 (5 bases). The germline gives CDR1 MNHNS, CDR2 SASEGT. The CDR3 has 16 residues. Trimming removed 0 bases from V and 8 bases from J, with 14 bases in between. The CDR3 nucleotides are TGTGCCAGCAGTGAAGCATCCGGGGGAGTTTATTCACCCCTCCACTTT. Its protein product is CASSEASGGVYSPLHF.

Here the CDR3 DNA reads TGCGCCAGCGGAAGATCAAGGACAGGGCGAGTCACAGATACGCAGTATTTT. It codes for CASGRSRTGRVTDTQYF. This sequence joins TRBV23-1 and TRBJ2-3, with 8 bases identical to TRBD1. TRBV23-1 counts as an open reading frame of uncertain function. J was trimmed by 2 bases and V by 8 bases; bases with no gene match: 15. This CDR3 spans 17 amino acids.

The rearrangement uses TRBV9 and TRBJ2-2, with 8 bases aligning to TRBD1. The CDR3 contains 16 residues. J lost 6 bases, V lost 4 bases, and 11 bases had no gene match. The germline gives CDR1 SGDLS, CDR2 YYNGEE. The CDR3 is CASSPTGQGVAGELFF. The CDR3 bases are TGTGCCAGCAGCCCTACTGGACAGGGAGTCGCCGGGGAGCTGTTTTTT.

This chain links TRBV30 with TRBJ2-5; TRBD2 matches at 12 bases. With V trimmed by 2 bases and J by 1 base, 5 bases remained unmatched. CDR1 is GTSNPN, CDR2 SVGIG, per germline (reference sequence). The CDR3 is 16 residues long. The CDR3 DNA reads TGTGCCTGGAGTCCAGGACTAGCGGGAATCCAAGAGACCCAGTACTTC. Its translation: CAWSPGLAGIQETQYF.